This T cell receptor beta chain originates from a study of blood T cells in healthy people across ages. In its sample, this clonotype was seen many times. Its antigen is currently unknown. Broader study findings: Without sorted subsets, naive and antigen-experienced compartments could not be conclusively compared.

For the second PCR, which ran for about 7 to 11 cycles, a sample-barcoded 5' primer and a J-beta primer mix were used. Every sample gave at least 3 million paired-end reads containing CDR3. MiXCR was run by TCRdb on the 5' RACE reads, yielding one entry per CDR3 protein. The data hold about 1.8 million distinct CDR3 sequences, with just under 50% observed a single time. V shed 6 bases and J shed 1 base, with 15 bases lying between them. Germline V gene lookup returns CDR1 DFQATT and CDR2 SNEGSKA (reference sequence). This CDR3 has 14 amino acids. The chain employs TRBV20-1 and TRBJ2-5; D assignment may be TRBD1 or TRBD2 (5 bases each). The receptor was isolated from a middle-aged woman in good health. The sample was blood. In DNA, the CDR3 is TGCAGTGCCGGGTGGGGGACCATCCAAGAGACCCAGTACTTC. It yields the protein CSAGWGTIQETQYF.